The clone carrying this T cell receptor (beta chain) occurred many times. These data belong to a study of read filtering for tumor transcriptome and immune sequencing. The germline CDR1 and CDR2 sequences are MNHEY and SVGEGT. The V end lost 6 bases, the J end lost 7 bases, and 10 bases lay between the germline ends. This CDR3 is 12 amino acids long. This library used approximately 370 ng RNA and molecular barcoded adaptors spanning alpha/delta and beta/gamma chains. Using its own MiXCR run on the reads, TCRdb lists one record per CDR3 protein. The sample yields approximately 6,500 distinct CDR3 sequences, about 25% seen once.

This receptor was identified in a donor over 35 with multiple myeloma. The chain has TRBV6-2 or TRBV6-3 and TRBJ2-1; tentative D call: TRBD1 (5 bases). The specimen was a population of CD138-negative cells sorted from bone marrow. The DNA of the CDR3 is TGTGCCAGCAGCCAGGGCCAGAATGAGCAGTTCTTC. Its translation is CASSQGQNEQFF.